Following are 9 T cell receptor beta chains from one sample sequenced in a study of cytomegalovirus exposure and HLA in healthy donors (dated by TCRdb to 2016 to 2017). The library was produced with the immunoSEQ multiplex PCR assay. The multiplex PCR relied on a mix of 60 forward primers for TCR Vbeta segments and 13 reverse primers for TCR Jbeta segments. The source is immuneACCESS, and TCRdb retained only in-frame sequences with V and J called. Part of the clones is not carried over; for the studies checked, unresolved V genes explain less than half of this, and the remainder is unexplained. For this sample there are under 150,000 clones; 55% to 75% appear just once. The top ten clones comprise roughly 9.7% of the sample. Input material: PBMCs. Source of these receptors: a middle-aged woman in good health and CMV-seropositive.

The chain joins TRBV9 to TRBJ2-2; D remains ambiguous. Between the trimmed V and J ends, which lost 7 bases and 5 bases, there was a span of 9 bases. There are 12 residues in the CDR3. Per the germline V gene, CDR1 is SGDLS and CDR2 is YYNGEE. The CDR3 DNA sequence: TGTGCCAGCGGTACAGCTACCGGGGAGCTGTTTTTT. Translation gives CASGTATGELFF.

This clone turned up a few times. The DNA of the CDR3 is TGCGCCAGCAGCCCAGCGGGAGGAACAGATACGCAGTATTTT. Its translation is CASSPAGGTDTQYF. This chain links TRBV4-3 with TRBJ2-3; 9 bases agree with TRBD2. There are 14 residues in the CDR3. V shed 4 bases and J 3 bases; nucleotides not matched to a gene: 2. CDR1 and CDR2 from the germline V gene are LGHNA and YSLEER.

The chain recombines TRBV6-1 with TRBJ1-6; 10 bases map to TRBD1. CDR1 is MNHNS and CDR2 is SASEGT in the germline V gene. The CDR3 has 17 amino acids. V gave up 2 bases and J gave up 9 bases; unmatched junction bases: 10. The CDR3 sequence is CASSELFGTGVGSPLHF. DNA of the CDR3: TGTGCCAGCAGTGAACTTTTCGGGACAGGGGTTGGTTCACCCCTCCACTTT.

The chain combines TRBV30 with TRBJ2-7, with a possible D match to TRBD2 (5 bases). V lost 0 bases to trimming and J lost 1 base, with 10 bases between them. This CDR3 contains 14 residues. Germline V gene sequence: CDR1 GTSNPN, CDR2 SVGIG (reference sequence). The CDR3 nucleotides read TGTGCCTGGAGTGTACCTCCGGGGTCCTACGAGCAGTACTTC. Translation: CAWSVPPGSYEQYF. Full variable domain (rest looked up from reference TRBV30 and TRBJ2-7): SQTIHQWPATLVQPVGSPLSLECTVEGTSNPNLYWYRQAAGRGLQLLFYSVGIGQISSEVPQNLSASRPQDRQFILSSKKLLLSDSGFYLCAWSVPPGSYEQYFGPGTRLTVT.

This clone has just a few counts. This rearrangement joins TRBV14 to TRBJ2-3, with a possible D match to TRBD2 (6 bases). Germline V lookup: CDR1 SGHDN, CDR2 FVKESK. The V and J ends lost 4 bases and 2 bases respectively, with 16 bases between them. This CDR3 comprises 16 residues. The CDR3 DNA is TGTGCCAGCAGCCCCATACCGACTAGATACACAGATACGCAGTATTTT. Its protein product is CASSPIPTRYTDTQYF.

This clone occurred a few times. The chain has TRBV6-5 and TRBJ2-1; no clear D gene. The germline V gene encodes CDR1 MNHEY and CDR2 SVGAGI. The CDR3 is made up of 12 amino acids. Trimming took off 6 bases at V and 6 bases at J, with 9 bases between the two ends. The CDR3 spells CASSTSGNEQFF. CDR3 coding DNA: TGTGCCAGCAGCACCTCCGGCAATGAGCAGTTCTTC.

This chain connects TRBV2 to TRBJ1-5; D remains unclear. The V and J ends lost 2 bases and 4 bases respectively, with 18 bases between them. CDR1 is SNHLY, CDR2 FYNNEI, per germline. The CDR3 extends over 17 amino acids. CDR3 loop: CASSERGIRGRNQPQHF. The DNA of the CDR3 is TGTGCCAGCAGTGAAAGAGGCATCCGGGGAAGGAATCAGCCCCAGCATTTT.

The chain joins TRBV6-5 to TRBJ2-5; TRBD1 matches at 9 bases. Germline V CDR1 and CDR2: MNHEY, SVGAGI. The CDR3 has 14 amino acids. Unmatched junction bases numbered 12, after V lost 5 bases and J lost 11 bases. The CDR3 protein is CASSQPGTGSRQYF. The CDR3 DNA sequence: TGTGCCAGCAGTCAACCCGGGACAGGGAGTAGGCAGTACTTC.

V gene TRBV28 combines with J gene TRBJ1-5; D is unclear. Trimming pared 5 bases from V and 3 bases from J, leaving 11 bases between. The CDR3 is 14 residues long. Per germline, CDR1 MDHEN and CDR2 SYDVKM. This chain's CDR3 is CASSLAGYNQPQHF. The CDR3 region has the DNA TGTGCCAGCAGTCTAGCGGGGTACAATCAGCCCCAGCATTTT.